This entry features one T cell receptor beta chain sequence. The sample comes from a study of blood T cells in healthy people across ages. A second PCR of roughly 7 to 11 cycles used a sample-barcoded 5' primer and a J-beta primer mix. TCRdb passed the 5' RACE reads through MiXCR, listing each CDR3 protein once. Found here are about 640,000 distinct CDR3 sequences, under 30% of them singletons; the top ten hold approximately 15%. Source material: blood. This TCR derives from a woman of 80 years or more in good health.

CDR3 coding DNA: TGCGCCAGCAGCTTGTCGGGGATATCTGGCACAGATACGCAGTATTTT. Its protein is CASSLSGISGTDTQYF. This sequence joins TRBV5-1 and TRBJ2-3; weak D call: TRBD2 (5 bases). The germline CDR1 and CDR2 sequences are SGHRS and YFSETQ. The CDR3 loop spans 16 amino acids. Trimming took off 1 base at V and 1 base at J, with 13 bases between the two ends.